What follows is one TCR beta chain and its context. The sample's treatment: some 20 received Ad26.COV2.S at low or high dose, single or two shots; about 5 received placebo; per-sample allocation not given. Samples were taken on day 63 after the first vaccine or placebo injection. The vaccine antigen was prefusion-stabilized Wuhan SARS-CoV-2 spike. V was clipped by 9 bases and J by 0 bases, with 18 bases between them. Per the germline V gene, CDR1 is SNHLY and CDR2 is FYNNEI. The CDR3 has 15 residues. Assay used: immunoSEQ multiplex PCR; TCRdb lists only in-frame clones, some missing. Here the sample spans approximately 420,000 clones, more than 85% being singletons. This entry belongs to a study of Ad26.COV2.S vaccination and SARS-CoV-2 variants. Overall study: Ad26.COV2.S given intramuscularly, once or twice 56 days apart.

The receptor was derived from a person between 18 and 65 years old who received the Ad26.COV2.S COVID-19 vaccine or a placebo. The chain combines TRBV2 with TRBJ2-7, with a weak D call TRBD2 (6 bases). The specimen was peripheral blood, collected in a trial of Ad26.COV2.S vaccine versus placebo. CDR3 amino acids: CARNTGTENSYEQYF. CDR3 nucleotide sequence: TGTGCCAGGAACACCGGGACTGAGAACTCCTACGAGCAGTACTTC. Variable domain in full (rest from reference TRBV2 and TRBJ2-7): EPEVTQTPSHQVTQMGQEVILRCVPISNHLYFYWYRQILGQKVEFLVSFYNNEISEKSEIFDDQFSVERPDGSNFTLKIRSTKLEDSAMYFCARNTGTENSYEQYFGPGTRLTVT.